These T cell receptor beta chains were read from a single sample in a study of identical twins. TCRdb re-derived calls from the 5' RACE reads in MiXCR, one entry per CDR3 protein. This sample yields a few hundred thousand distinct CDR3 sequences, of which 20% to 25% are seen a single time; approximately 2.9% belongs to the top ten. The sample also formed part of further work on T cells expressing NK-cell markers.

The specimen was CD4+ T cells sorted from blood. All receptors come from a woman aged 18-30 years in good health. Both conserved end residues are trimmed from each CDR3. The size entry is marked missing in some rows and otherwise reads once, few, many or a size class.

v_call clone_size cdr3_aa
TRBV7-2 NA ASSSGPAAGQPQH
TRBV12-3/TRBV12-4 NA ASSLAPDRSEQF
TRBV29-1 NA SVGTSVEGETQY
TRBV19 NA ASSPLTSSDEQF
TRBV18 NA ASSTGQFNEKLF
TRBV6-1 many ASRGSYNEQF
TRBV15 NA ATSGHRETVLEAF
TRBV7-8 many ASSWIADLYNEQF
TRBV6-1 few ASTGPTGSNEQF
TRBV20-1 few SASLGPEYNEQF